This T cell receptor (beta chain) was obtained from a study of early T cells in non-severe SARS-CoV-2 infection. The overall study: Sequencing was performed on bulk RNA from unsorted whole blood, leaving chains unpaired. Whole-study results and caveats: A preference for anti-spike CD8 responses marked VDJdb matching, which missed private and CD4 specificities.

The V gene lost 7 bases and the J gene lost 0 bases, with 12 bases spanning the gap. The germline gives CDR1 SEHNR, CDR2 FQNEAQ (reference sequence). This CDR3 is built from 15 residues. Concerning this clonotype: The antigen is not known.

Unique molecular identifiers were added to individual cDNA molecules. MiXCR, applied by TCRdb to the 5' RACE reads, yields one record per CDR3 protein. The sample holds some 30,000 distinct CDR3 sequences; roughly 4.2% are singletons and the top ten take around 5.6%. The source of this sequence is an adult who was a healthcare worker with PCR-confirmed SARS-CoV-2 infection or an uninfected control (not recorded which). Sequenced: whole blood. The chain links TRBV7-9 to TRBJ2-2; D call uncertain. CDR3 nucleotides: TGTGCCAGCACCGTAGACCGGGCGAACACCGGGGAGCTGTTTTTT. It encodes CASTVDRANTGELFF.